A selection of T cell receptor beta chains follows, all from one sample in a study of T cell responses to AZD1222 COVID-19 vaccine. Data came from immunoSEQ multiplex PCR; TCRdb stores just in-frame clones and leaves some out. Altogether 120,000 or so clones are present, 75% to 90% being singletons, with the ten largest covering approximately 3.4%. This specimen was peripheral blood, taken on day 0 of AZD1222 vaccination. The receptors were sampled from an adult in good health. CDR3s leave out the opening cysteine and the closing phenylalanine or tryptophan.

>TRBV2|TRBJ1-1
ASVGSAGVGQGSTEAF
>TRBV7-2|TRBJ2-7
ASSFAPGASYEQY
>TRBV19|TRBJ1-6
ASSIGGTQNSPLH
>TRBV4-1|TRBJ2-5
ASSHYPGTLQETQY
>TRBV27|TRBJ1-2
ASSLSGTPDYGYT
>TRBV4-3|TRBJ1-6
ASSQAIGDPSGSPLH
>TRBV27|TRBJ2-7
ASSDLTGIPSGREYEQY
>TRBV10-3|TRBJ2-2
AISQDQSGVTGELF
>TRBV25-1|TRBJ1-4
ASRAGRGGGKLF
>TRBV5-1|TRBJ2-7
ASSLVAGGRIYEQY
>TRBV19|TRBJ1-2
ASGQGAAT
>TRBV10-1|TRBJ2-6
ASKNSVTGSWGANVLT
>TRBV27|TRBJ1-1
ASSLSGTGTEAF
>TRBV10-3|TRBJ2-1
AISESAGGLGEQF
>TRBV5-4|TRBJ2-7
ASSFGGGEQY
>TRBV5-1|TRBJ2-7
ASTWGDRGLSYEQY
>TRBV29-1|TRBJ2-1
SVGTNGDEQF
>TRBV18|TRBJ1-2
ASSRGGRDYGYT
>TRBV5-4|TRBJ2-7
ASSLAGGPYEQY
>TRBV6-6|TRBJ2-3
ASGRTDTQY
>TRBV5-1|TRBJ1-3
ASKPKAGTGSGNTIY
>TRBV5-4|TRBJ1-2
ASSLVGSYNYGYT
>TRBV6-5|TRBJ2-3
ASRNRSSTDTQY
>TRBV30|TRBJ2-7
AWSVPARLHEQY
>TRBV10-3|TRBJ1-3
AIRMDRAGNTIY
>TRBV3-1/TRBV3-2|TRBJ2-3
ASSHEPWGLAGWGTDTQY
>TRBV3-1/TRBV3-2|TRBJ2-5
ASSQSGGETQY
>TRBV12-3/TRBV12-4|TRBJ1-1
ASSHQGGDEAF
>TRBV10-3|TRBJ2-3
AISIGQALGTDTQY
>TRBV18|TRBJ2-2
ASSPQGPDNTGELF
>TRBV28|TRBJ2-1
ASLLRTGPYNEQF
>TRBV7-9|TRBJ2-7
ASSLVFGAGQGTAYEQY
>TRBV7-9|TRBJ2-1
ASSLASGVPTYNEQF
>TRBV30|TRBJ2-2
AWSVSRGELF
>TRBV2|TRBJ2-2
ASSGPTSGSYVTGELF
>TRBV28|TRBJ2-2
ASSPTSGGSTGELF
>TRBV27|TRBJ1-5
ASSLFAGGGSNQPQH
>TRBV28|TRBJ1-5
ASSPTGNYQPQH
>TRBV28|TRBJ2-1
ASTSGGGRLNEQF
>TRBV9|TRBJ2-1
ASSVVAVSSYNEQF
>TRBV5-1|TRBJ2-7
ASSFDRDEQY
>TRBV7-2|TRBJ2-7
ASSQGQGAGYEQY
>TRBV7-3|TRBJ2-1
ASSQGLAGPNEQF
>TRBV3-1/TRBV3-2|TRBJ2-5
ASSQDGLAQETQY
>TRBV29-1|TRBJ2-1
SGGRYNEQF
>TRBV5-1|TRBJ1-4
ASSLGLGTGFNEKLF
>TRBV28|TRBJ2-1
ASSPSRVSNEQF
>TRBV2|TRBJ2-5
ASKLGPPETQY
>TRBV6-4|TRBJ2-3
ASRPDRDSPTDTQY
>TRBV19|TRBJ2-4
ASSMAPIAKNIQY
>TRBV7-6|TRBJ1-4
ASSLAGTDKTLF
>TRBV7-2|TRBJ2-3
ASSLAGGPGDTQY
>TRBV5-5|TRBJ2-7
ASSSNSYEQY
>TRBV10-2|TRBJ2-2
ASSEKPAFGELF
>TRBV27|TRBJ2-4
ASSSSLPGQGIDRY
>TRBV28|TRBJ1-1
ASSPTGGWDTEAF
>TRBV10-3|TRBJ2-3
AISGRSQDTQY
>TRBV27|TRBJ2-7
ASSLGAGPYEQY
>TRBV6-1|TRBJ1-2
ASSEGRSYGYT
>TRBV19|TRBJ1-2
ASSIKVSYGYT